This T cell receptor beta chain came from a study of technical replicates of blood from several donors (dated by TCRdb to between 2016 and 2019). Library preparation used the immunoSEQ multiplex PCR assay. TCRdb obtained this table from immuneACCESS and retained in-frame rearrangements with V and J assigned. These tables miss some clones; where compared with another copy, unresolved V genes account for less than half of the shortfall, and the remainder is unexplained. The sample yields approximately 69,000 clones; about 90% were counted once. The ten largest clones add up to less than 5% of the sample. With respect to this clone: Its antigen is unknown. Nothing much larger sits one base from this clone, and base qualities are not available.

This TCR was recovered from a human donor in good health. Some clones in this sample may be carry-over from other donors' samples. Sequencing used PBMCs.

The DNA sequence is as follows: TGCGCCAGCAGCTCTACCGGGACAGGGGGGTGGGAGACCCAGTACTTC. This is translated as CASSSTGTGGWETQYF. The chain was built from TRBV5-1 and TRBJ2-5, and TRBD1 aligns with 11 junction nucleotides. In the germline V gene, CDR1 corresponds to SGHRS and CDR2 to YFSETQ. The CDR3 covers 16 residues, taking in both the cysteine and the phenylalanine. Here the CDR3 DNA is all that survives: 48 bases in frame from base 1. Trimmed from V: 3 bases; trimmed from J: 5 bases; junction bases lacking a gene match: 9.